The present T cell receptor beta chain was sequenced within a study of human T cells and chemical hapten exposure. About the study: The patch tests put 0.01% DPC on the skin of the upper back and were read 6 days later. Small pooled library volume differences mainly caused per-sample TCR yield variation.

Germline V gene sequence: CDR1 DFQATT, CDR2 SNEGSKA (reference sequence). After removal of 4 bases from V and 0 bases from J, the junction contained 6 bases not matched to a gene. This CDR3 is 15 amino acids long. One entry per CDR3 protein results from TCRdb running MiXCR on the RACE reads. The sample lists some 340,000 distinct CDR3 sequences, around 7% seen once, with 8.4% in the top ten. Points from the study as a whole: The immune response of these alopecia patients might not match healthy individuals'.

In its sample, this clonotype was seen a few times. Its specificity is not known. The time point denotes: patch test 1, 2 weeks after DPC sensitization. Treatment reported: therapeutic diphenylcyclopropenone sensitization with weekly scalp DPC. Blood sampling preceded each patch test application. The chain is built from TRBV20-1 and TRBJ2-1, with TRBD2 matching 7 bases. The source is a young woman with alopecia areata. Some clones in this sample may be carry-over from other donors' samples. The source material was whole blood, sampled in connection with sensitization to the hapten diphenylcyclopropenone (DPC). The CDR3 region is CSANLAGDSYNEQFF. The CDR3, as DNA: TGCAGTGCTAATTTAGCGGGTGACTCCTACAATGAGCAGTTCTTC.